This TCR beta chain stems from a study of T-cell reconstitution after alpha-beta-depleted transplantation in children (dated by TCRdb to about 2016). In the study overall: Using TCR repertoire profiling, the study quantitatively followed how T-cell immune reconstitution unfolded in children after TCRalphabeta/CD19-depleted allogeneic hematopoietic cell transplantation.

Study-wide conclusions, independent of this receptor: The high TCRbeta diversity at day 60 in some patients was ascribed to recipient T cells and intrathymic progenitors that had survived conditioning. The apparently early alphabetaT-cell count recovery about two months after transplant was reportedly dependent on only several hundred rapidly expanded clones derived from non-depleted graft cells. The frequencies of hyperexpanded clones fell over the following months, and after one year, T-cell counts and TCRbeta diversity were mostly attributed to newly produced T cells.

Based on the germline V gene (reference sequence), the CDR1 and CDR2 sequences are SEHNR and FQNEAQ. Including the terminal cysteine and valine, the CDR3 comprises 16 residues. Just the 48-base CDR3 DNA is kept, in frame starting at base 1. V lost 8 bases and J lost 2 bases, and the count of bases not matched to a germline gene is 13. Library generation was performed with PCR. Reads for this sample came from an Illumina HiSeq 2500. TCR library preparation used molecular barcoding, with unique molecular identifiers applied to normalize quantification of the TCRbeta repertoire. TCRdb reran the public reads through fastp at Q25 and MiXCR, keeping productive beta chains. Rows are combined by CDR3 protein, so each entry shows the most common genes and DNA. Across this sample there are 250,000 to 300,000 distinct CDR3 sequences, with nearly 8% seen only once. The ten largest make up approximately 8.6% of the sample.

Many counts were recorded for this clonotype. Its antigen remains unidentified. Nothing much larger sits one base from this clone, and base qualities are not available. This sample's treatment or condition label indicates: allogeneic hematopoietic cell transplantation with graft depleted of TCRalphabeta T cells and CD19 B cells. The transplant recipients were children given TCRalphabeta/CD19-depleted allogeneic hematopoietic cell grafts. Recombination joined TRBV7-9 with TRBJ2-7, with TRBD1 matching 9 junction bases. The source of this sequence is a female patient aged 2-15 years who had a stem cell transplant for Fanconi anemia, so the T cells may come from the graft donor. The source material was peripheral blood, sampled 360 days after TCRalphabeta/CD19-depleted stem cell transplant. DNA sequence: TGTGCCAGCTCGAAGACTGGGGGGACAGGGCCCTACGAGCAGTACGTC. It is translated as CASSKTGGTGPYEQYV.